These 20 T cell receptor beta chains were sequenced from one sample in a study of cytomegalovirus exposure and HLA in healthy donors. The PCR made use of 60 Vbeta and 13 Jbeta primers. Produced via immunoSEQ multiplex PCR; TCRdb's table is partial and in-frame only. The repertoire holds under 250,000 clones, with approximately 78% as singletons. The sample comprised PBMCs. Receptors were obtained from a male donor in good health and CMV-seronegative.

The V and J genes are TRBV5-1 and TRBJ1-4; possibly TRBD1 for D (6 bases). This CDR3 spans 14 amino acids. Trimming took 0 bases from V and 6 from J, leaving 9 bases between them. Germline V gene lookup returns CDR1 SGHRS and CDR2 YFSETQ. The CDR3, as DNA: TGCGCCAGCAGCTTGGGGCAGGGGTATGAAAAACTGTTTTTT. Encoded protein: CASSLGQGYEKLFF.

The chain employs TRBV4-1 and TRBJ1-5; 8 bases agree with TRBD1. The V gene end was trimmed by 0 bases and the J gene end by 0 bases; junction bases not matched to a gene: 10. The V gene's germline CDR1 is MGHRA and CDR2 YSYEKL. There are 19 residues in the CDR3. The CDR3 protein is CASSQDPTGGGYSNQPQHF. In DNA, the CDR3 is TGCGCCAGCAGCCAAGATCCCACAGGGGGGGGTTATAGCAATCAGCCCCAGCATTTT.

V gene TRBV5-1 combines with J gene TRBJ2-2, with a possible D match to TRBD1 (5 bases). The CDR3 length is 15 residues. Trimming removed 0 bases from V and 4 bases from J, with 10 bases in between. Germline CDR1 and CDR2: SGHRS and YFSETQ. CDR3 region: CASSLEGFSTGELFF. The CDR3, as DNA: TGCGCCAGCAGCTTGGAGGGGTTCTCCACCGGGGAGCTGTTTTTT.

This rearrangement joins TRBV27 to TRBJ2-7; D unclear. Germline assignment: CDR1 MNHEY and CDR2 SMNVEV (reference sequence). V gave up 0 bases and J gave up 3 bases, with 9 bases separating them. The CDR3 consists of 14 residues. The CDR3 bases are TGTGCCAGCAGTTTATCTTGGCAAAACTACGAGCAGTACTTC. It encodes CASSLSWQNYEQYF.

The rearrangement joins TRBV2 to TRBJ2-3; TRBD2 aligns across 10 bases. Germline V gene sequence: CDR1 SNHLY, CDR2 FYNNEI. The CDR3 extends over 17 amino acids. V was pared by 2 bases and J by 0 bases, with 5 bases of the junction left unmatched. CDR3 region: CASSETLAGESTDTQYF. The CDR3 nucleotides read TGTGCCAGCAGTGAAACGCTAGCGGGAGAAAGCACAGATACGCAGTATTTT.

The chain uses TRBV10-1 and TRBJ2-7, with 9 bases lining up with TRBD2. Germline V CDR1 and CDR2: WNHNN, SYGVQD (reference sequence). The trim removed 0 bases at V and 0 bases at J, leaving 12 bases unmatched. The CDR3 has 19 amino acids. This CDR3 is CASSESKGKRLAVSYEQYF. The CDR3 bases are TGCGCCAGCAGTGAGTCGAAAGGGAAGAGACTAGCGGTCTCCTACGAGCAGTACTTC.

This chain joins TRBV6-1 and TRBJ2-7; TRBD2 might be the D (5 bases). Germline V gives CDR1 MNHNS, CDR2 SASEGT. The CDR3 contains 15 residues. The ends were cut back, 1 base at V and 4 bases at J, with 14 bases in the middle. The DNA of the CDR3 is TGTGCCAGCAGTGAAGAACGGGGATCGGGGTACGAGCAGTACTTC. It specifies CASSEERGSGYEQYF.

The table lists this clone with a few counts. The gene calls are TRBV4-2 and TRBJ2-7; no definite D call. Germline V gives CDR1 LGHNA, CDR2 YNFKEQ. This CDR3 has 15 residues. Trimming stripped 0 bases from V and 0 bases from J, with 9 bases between. For the CDR3, the DNA is TGTGCCAGCAGCCAAGAGATCCACATCTCCTACGAGCAGTACTTC. Translation gives CASSQEIHISYEQYF.

V usage is TRBV18 and J usage is TRBJ2-7, with D tentatively TRBD2 (6 bases). CDR1 is KGHSH and CDR2 is LQKENI in the germline V gene. The CDR3 totals 15 residues. Between the trimmed V and J ends, which lost 5 bases and 2 bases, there was a span of 16 bases. CDR3 DNA sequence: TGTGCCAGCTCAGTTACGGGACTCCCAACCTACGAGCAGTACTTC. This gives the protein CASSVTGLPTYEQYF.

CDR3 sequence (DNA): TGTGCCAGCAGTTTAGCAGGACTAGCGGGAGGCCCTTGGCAGTATTTT. Protein product: CASSLAGLAGGPWQYF. The chain couples TRBV28 to TRBJ2-3; 14 bases align to TRBD2. Trimming at V came to 2 bases and at J to 11 bases, leaving 9 bases not matched to a gene. The CDR3 consists of 16 residues. Germline CDR1 MDHEN, CDR2 SYDVKM.

The chain joins TRBV7-2 to TRBJ2-1, with 10 positions matching TRBD2. J was trimmed by 2 bases and V by 3 bases; bases with no gene match: 7. The germline V gene encodes CDR1 SGHTA and CDR2 FQGNSA. This CDR3 has 17 residues. CDR3: CASSFSSGRGTYNEQFF. The CDR3 bases are TGTGCCAGCAGCTTTTCCAGCGGGAGGGGAACCTACAATGAGCAGTTCTTC.

The chain uses TRBV15 and TRBJ1-5, with unresolved D. The CDR3 is 13 residues long. The germline V gene has CDR1 LNHNV and CDR2 YYDKDF (reference sequence). Trimming removed 5 bases from V and 3 bases from J, with 8 bases in between. CDR3 residues: CATSLRVNQPQHF. The CDR3 bases are TGTGCCACCAGCTTACGGGTCAATCAGCCCCAGCATTTT.

The chain has TRBV19 and TRBJ1-4, with D possibly TRBD1 on 6 matching bases. Germline assignment: CDR1 LNHDA and CDR2 SQIVND (reference sequence). V was pared by 5 bases and J by 10 bases, with 11 bases between. This CDR3 is 12 amino acids long. The CDR3 protein is CASSGDILKLFF. The CDR3 DNA reads as TGTGCCAGTAGTGGGGACATATTAAAACTGTTTTTT.

This clone was detected only once. J is TRBJ2-7 and V is TRBV2; D might be TRBD2 (5 bases). The CDR3 spans 15 residues. Germline loops: CDR1 SNHLY, CDR2 FYNNEI. V lost 6 bases and J lost 3, with 18 bases in between. CDR3 nucleotides: TGTGCCAGCAGAACCCCCCAGGCGGGTCGCTACGAGCAGTACTTC. Encoded protein: CASRTPQAGRYEQYF.

The V gene is TRBV2, the J gene TRBJ2-7, with 9 positions matching TRBD1. V shed 6 bases, J shed 7 bases, and the junction held 7 bases outside the gene matches. From germline, CDR1 is SNHLY and CDR2 FYNNEI. The CDR3 loop spans 13 amino acids. The CDR3 DNA reads as TGTGCCAGCAGCCCCCTGACAGGGGGAGAGCAGTACTTC. Protein product: CASSPLTGGEQYF.

The V call is TRBV28, the J call TRBJ2-5; 12 positions agree with TRBD2. The end of the DNA is better explained by TRBJ2-7, so the J call may be wrong. Per germline, CDR1 MDHEN and CDR2 SYDVKM. The CDR3 loop spans 15 amino acids. CDR3 region: CASSRGTSGSYEQYF. The CDR3 DNA follows: TGTGCCAGCAGCCGAGGGACTAGCGGGTCCTACGAGCAGTACTTC.

DNA for the CDR3: TGTGCCAGCAGGGGCAGGGAGACAGGGAACACTGAAGCTTTCTTT. It translates to CASRGRETGNTEAFF. The V call is TRBV2, the J call TRBJ1-1; a weak D match, TRBD1 (6 bases). The CDR3 is 15 amino acids. Germline values: CDR1 SNHLY, CDR2 FYNNEI. Trimming stripped 6 bases from V and 1 base from J, with 15 bases between.

This clone was counted between two and nine times. The V call is TRBV10-3, the J call TRBJ2-2; the match to TRBD1 covers 7 bases. V was pared by 6 bases and J by 2 bases, with 12 bases of the junction left unmatched. Germline assignment: CDR1 ENHRY and CDR2 SYGVKD. The CDR3 spans 17 residues. CDR3 region: CAIRALGTARNTGELFF. DNA of the CDR3: TGTGCCATCAGGGCGTTAGGGACAGCGCGTAACACCGGGGAGCTGTTTTTT.

The genes are TRBV19 and TRBJ2-7; D perhaps matches TRBD2 (6 bases). Trimming removed 6 bases at V and 0 bases at J, with 12 bases between. This CDR3 contains 14 residues. Germline CDR1 reads LNHDA; CDR2 reads SQIVND (reference sequence). CDR3 amino acids: CASSPGGFSYEQYF. In DNA, the CDR3 is TGTGCCAGTAGCCCCGGAGGGTTCTCCTACGAGCAGTACTTC.

The chain's CDR3 is CASKPAERSGFEQYF. The CDR3 coding sequence is TGTGCCAGCAAACCGGCGGAACGCTCGGGGTTCGAGCAGTACTTC. The V and J genes are TRBV7-8 and TRBJ2-7; D may be TRBD2 (5 bases). The V gene lost 7 bases and the J gene lost 6 bases, with 22 bases spanning the gap. The CDR3 sequence is 15 residues long. Germline V gene data show CDR1 as SGHVS and CDR2 as FQNEAQ.